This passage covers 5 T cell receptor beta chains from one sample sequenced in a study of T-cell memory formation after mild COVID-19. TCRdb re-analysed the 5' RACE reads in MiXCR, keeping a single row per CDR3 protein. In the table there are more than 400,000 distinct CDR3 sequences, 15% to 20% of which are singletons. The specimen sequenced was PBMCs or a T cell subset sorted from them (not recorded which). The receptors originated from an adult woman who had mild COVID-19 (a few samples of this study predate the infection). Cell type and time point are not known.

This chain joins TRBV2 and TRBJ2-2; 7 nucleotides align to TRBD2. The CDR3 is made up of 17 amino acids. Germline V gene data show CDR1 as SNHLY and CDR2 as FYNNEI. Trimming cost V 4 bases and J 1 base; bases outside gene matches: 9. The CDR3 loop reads CASSATWLAVNTGELFF. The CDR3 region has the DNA TGTGCCAGCAGTGCTACTTGGCTAGCGGTGAACACCGGGGAGCTGTTTTTT. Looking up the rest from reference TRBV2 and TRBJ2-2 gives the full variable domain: EPEVTQTPSHQVTQMGQEVILRCVPISNHLYFYWYRQILGQKVEFLVSFYNNEISEKSEIFDDQFSVERPDGSNFTLKIRSTKLEDSAMYFCASSATWLAVNTGELFFGEGSRLTVL.

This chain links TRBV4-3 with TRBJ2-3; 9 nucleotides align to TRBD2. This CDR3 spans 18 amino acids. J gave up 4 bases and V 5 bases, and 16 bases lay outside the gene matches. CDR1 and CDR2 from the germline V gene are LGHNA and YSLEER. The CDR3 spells CASSFQSSGTGSADTQYF. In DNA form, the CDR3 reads TGCGCCAGCAGCTTCCAGTCTAGCGGGACGGGGTCGGCAGATACGCAGTATTTT.

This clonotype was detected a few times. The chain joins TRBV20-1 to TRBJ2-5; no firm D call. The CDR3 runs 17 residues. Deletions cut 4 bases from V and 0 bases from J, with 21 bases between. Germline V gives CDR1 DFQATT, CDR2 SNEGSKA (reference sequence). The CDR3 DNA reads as TGCAGTGCTACACGCAATCCCCTCATCTCGTACCAAGAGACCCAGTACTTC. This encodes CSATRNPLISYQETQYF.

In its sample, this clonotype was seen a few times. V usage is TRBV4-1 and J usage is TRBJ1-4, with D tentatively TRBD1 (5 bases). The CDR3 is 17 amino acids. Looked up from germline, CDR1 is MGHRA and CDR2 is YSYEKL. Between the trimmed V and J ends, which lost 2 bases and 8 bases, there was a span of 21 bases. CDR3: CASSQPHRGGAGEKLFF. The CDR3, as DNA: TGCGCCAGCAGCCAACCTCACCGTGGAGGGGCAGGGGAAAAACTGTTTTTT.

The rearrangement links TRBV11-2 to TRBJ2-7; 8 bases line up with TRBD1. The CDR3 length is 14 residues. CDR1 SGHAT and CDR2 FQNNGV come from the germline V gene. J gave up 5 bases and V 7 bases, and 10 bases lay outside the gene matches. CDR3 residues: CASNPGQGRDEQYF. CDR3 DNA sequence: TGTGCCAGCAACCCTGGACAGGGACGAGACGAGCAGTACTTC.